This T cell receptor (beta chain) originates from a study of T-cell memory formation after mild COVID-19. The overall study: TCR clusters largely stayed donor specific.

This clonotype was recorded a few times. Antigen: not known. There are 12 residues in the CDR3. Trimming shortened V by 8 bases and J by 6 bases, and 10 bases separated the two germline ends. Looked up from germline, CDR1 is MNHEY and CDR2 is SMNVEV (reference sequence). The TCR alpha and TCR beta cDNA libraries, bearing sample barcodes and UMIs, were generated by 5'RACE using constant-segment primers. From the 5' RACE reads, TCRdb called clonotypes with MiXCR, one entry per CDR3 protein. Of 150,000 to 200,000 distinct CDR3 sequences in the sample, about 20% were seen once. Study conclusions and caveats: The SARS-CoV-2 specificity of second-wave clones reaching peak at day 37 remained unverified.

The sequence was obtained from an adult woman who had mild COVID-19 (a few samples of this study predate the infection). Cell type and time point are not known. The sequencing sample was made of PBMCs or a T cell subset sorted from them (not recorded which). The gene calls are TRBV27 and TRBJ2-2, with D unclear. CDR3 region: CASAVGAGELFF. CDR3 sequence (DNA): TGTGCCAGCGCGGTTGGAGCCGGGGAGCTGTTTTTT.